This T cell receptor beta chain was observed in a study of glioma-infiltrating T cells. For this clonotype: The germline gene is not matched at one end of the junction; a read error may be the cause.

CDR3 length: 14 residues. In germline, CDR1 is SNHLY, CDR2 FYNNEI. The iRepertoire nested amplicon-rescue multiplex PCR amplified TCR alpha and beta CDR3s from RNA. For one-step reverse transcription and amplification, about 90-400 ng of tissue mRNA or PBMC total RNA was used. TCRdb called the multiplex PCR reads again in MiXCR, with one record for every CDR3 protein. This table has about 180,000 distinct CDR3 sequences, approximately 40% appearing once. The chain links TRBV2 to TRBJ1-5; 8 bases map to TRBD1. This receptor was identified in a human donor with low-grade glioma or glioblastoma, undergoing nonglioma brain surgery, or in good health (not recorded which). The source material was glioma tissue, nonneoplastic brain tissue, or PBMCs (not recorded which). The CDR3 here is CASSGQGSNQPHHF. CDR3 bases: TGTGCCAGCAGTGGACAGGGGAGCAATCAGCCCCATCATTTT.